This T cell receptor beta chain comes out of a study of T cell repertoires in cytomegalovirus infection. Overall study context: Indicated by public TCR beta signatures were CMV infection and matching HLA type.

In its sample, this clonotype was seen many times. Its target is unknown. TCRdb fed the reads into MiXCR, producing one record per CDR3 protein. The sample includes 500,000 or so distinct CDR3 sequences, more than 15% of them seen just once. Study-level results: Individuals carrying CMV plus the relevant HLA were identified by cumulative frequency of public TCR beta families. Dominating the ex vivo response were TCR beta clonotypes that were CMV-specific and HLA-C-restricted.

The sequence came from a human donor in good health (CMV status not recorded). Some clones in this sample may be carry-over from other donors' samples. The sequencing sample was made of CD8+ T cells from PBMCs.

The CDR3 DNA reads as TGTGCCACCAGCAGCCCGGGACAGAGTGGGGCCAACGTCCTGACTTTC. Protein: CATSSPGQSGANVLTF. The rearrangement joins TRBV15 to TRBJ2-6; 7 nucleotides align to TRBD1. Per germline, CDR1 LNHNV and CDR2 YYDKDF (reference sequence). Germline trimming cut 3 bases from V and 3 bases from J; bases unmatched to any gene: 5. The CDR3 is made up of 16 amino acids.